This T cell receptor (beta chain) was recovered during a study of OX40 agonist ivuxolimab in advanced cancers. The germline V and J ends were trimmed by 3 bases and 4 bases, with 18 bases remaining between them. Germline lookup yields CDR1 SGHTA and CDR2 FQGNSA. CDR3 length: 16 amino acids. Assay: immunoSEQ multiplex PCR; the TCRdb copy retains only in-frame clones and omits some. The table records tens of thousands of clones, approximately 81% of them present only once. The TCR originated in an adult with an advanced solid tumor such as melanoma, head and neck, liver or kidney cancer. This chain links TRBV7-2 with TRBJ1-2; D call uncertain. The sequencing used CD4+ or CD8+ T cells sorted from blood, collected in a trial of the OX40 agonist ivuxolimab. CDR3 sequence reads: CASSFRSRASLYGYTF. CDR3 nucleotide sequence: TGTGCCAGCAGCTTTCGGAGCCGGGCGTCTCTCTATGGCTACACCTTC.